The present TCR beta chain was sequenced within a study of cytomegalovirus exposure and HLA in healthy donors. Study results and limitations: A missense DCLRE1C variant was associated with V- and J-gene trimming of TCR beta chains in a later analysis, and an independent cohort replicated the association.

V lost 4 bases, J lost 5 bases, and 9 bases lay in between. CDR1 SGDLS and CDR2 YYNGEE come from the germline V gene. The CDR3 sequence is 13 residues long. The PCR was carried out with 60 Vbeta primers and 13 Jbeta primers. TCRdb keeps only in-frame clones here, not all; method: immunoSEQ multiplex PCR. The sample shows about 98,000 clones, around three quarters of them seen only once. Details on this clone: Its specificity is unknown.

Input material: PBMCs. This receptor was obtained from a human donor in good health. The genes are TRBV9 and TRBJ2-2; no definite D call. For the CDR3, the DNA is TGTGCCAGCAGCCCTAGGCCGACCGGGGAGCTGTTTTTT. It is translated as CASSPRPTGELFF.